This T cell receptor (beta chain) came from a study of cytomegalovirus exposure and HLA in healthy donors. Findings of the study overall: It was reportedly the case that the classifier diagnosed cytomegalovirus status with high specificity and sensitivity. Sequence variants that were highly shared formed a cluster that was likely a sequencing artifact.

Primers included in the PCR were 60 Vbeta and 13 Jbeta primers. Some clones are missing from TCRdb's copy, which holds only in-frame ones; the method was immunoSEQ multiplex PCR. Found here are tens of thousands of clones, approximately 82% of them singletons; the top ten hold approximately 2.1%. The germline gives CDR1 MNHNS, CDR2 SASEGT. Trimming pared 8 bases from V and 1 base from J, leaving 14 bases between. The CDR3 spans 14 residues. In the case of this clone: Its antigen remains unidentified.

The J gene is TRBJ1-1, the V gene TRBV6-1; D is undetermined. Input material: PBMCs. The origin of this receptor is a man in his forties in good health and CMV-seronegative. The CDR3 nucleotides read TGTGCCAGCGCCATATCGGGGTCGAACACTGAAGCTTTCTTT. Amino acid sequence: CASAISGSNTEAFF.